The TCR beta chain described here comes from a study of cytomegalovirus exposure and HLA in healthy donors. Background on the study: Previous work identified roughly 120 million unique TCR beta sequences from roughly 170 million T cells. Of about 400 genotyped donors, approximately 84% clustered with self-reported Caucasian donors. General study points: Earlier analysis found most TCR beta V segments productive about 87% or about 30% of the time. In vitro, three CMV-associated chains proved specific for CMV antigens.

In germline, CDR1 is LNHNV, CDR2 YYDKDF (reference sequence). V dropped 3 bases and J dropped 6; count of bases not matched to a gene: 1. The CDR3 contains 12 residues. About this clone: What it recognizes is unknown.

The PCR employed 60 Vbeta primers together with 13 Jbeta primers. The data were produced by immunoSEQ multiplex PCR, yet TCRdb's version contains in-frame clones alone and is incomplete. Among about 190,000 clones, 81% were seen once, and the ten largest hold around 2%. The TCR originated in a man younger than 35 in good health and CMV-seronegative. Sequencing input: PBMCs. V gene TRBV15 combines with J gene TRBJ2-7; TRBD1 agrees at 8 bases. The CDR3 coding sequence is TGTGCCACCAGCAGGGACAGGGTCGAGCAGTACTTC. Residues: CATSRDRVEQYF.